These 26 T cell receptor beta chains share one sample of origin, sequenced in a study of T cell repertoires in cytomegalovirus infection. TCRdb redid the calling of the reads with MiXCR, one entry per CDR3 protein. In the table there are 560,000 or so distinct CDR3 sequences, approximately 15% of which are singletons. What was sequenced was CD8+ T cells from PBMCs. These receptors were collected from a human donor in good health (CMV status not recorded). Some clones in this sample may be carry-over from other donors' samples.

V is TRBV9 and J is TRBJ1-3; tentative D call: TRBD1 (5 bases). V was shortened by 4 bases and J by 1 base, with 9 bases between the two germline ends. In germline, CDR1 is SGDLS, CDR2 YYNGEE. The CDR3 covers 14 residues. For the CDR3, the DNA is TGTGCCAGCAGCCCAGGGTCATCTGGAAACACCATATATTTT. Translation gives CASSPGSSGNTIYF.

The chain links TRBV4-1 to TRBJ2-1; the match to TRBD2 covers 12 bases. CDR1 is MGHRA, CDR2 YSYEKL, per germline. The trim removed 1 base at V and 7 bases at J, leaving 2 bases unmatched. The CDR3 contains 15 residues. CDR3 protein: CASSQAGTSGNEQFF. The CDR3 nucleotides read TGCGCCAGCAGCCAAGCCGGGACTAGCGGGAATGAGCAGTTCTTC.

This clonotype was observed many times. The chain recombines TRBV7-2 with TRBJ2-7; a weak D match, TRBD1 (5 bases). Trimming removed 2 bases at V and 5 bases at J, with 13 bases between. The CDR3 runs to 14 residues. The germline gives CDR1 SGHTA, CDR2 FQGNSA. CDR3 amino acids: CASSLLQGSDEQYF. CDR3 nucleotide sequence: TGTGCCAGCAGCTTACTCCAGGGATCGGACGAGCAGTACTTC.

The chain recombines TRBV6-1 with TRBJ2-7; 9 nucleotides agree with TRBD1. The CDR3 is 15 amino acids. Per germline, CDR1 MNHNS and CDR2 SASEGT. J lost 3 bases, V lost 5 bases, and 8 bases had no gene match. CDR3 coding DNA: TGTGCCAGCAGTCAATTACAGGGGGCTATCTACGAGCAGTACTTC. It translates to CASSQLQGAIYEQYF.

The chain couples TRBV9 to TRBJ2-1, with 8 bases aligning to TRBD2. The V gene's germline CDR1 is SGDLS and CDR2 YYNGEE. Unmatched junction bases numbered 12, after V lost 4 bases and J lost 9 bases. The CDR3 consists of 15 residues. The CDR3 bases are TGTGCCAGCAGCTTACCGGGACTAGGGACCGGTGAGCAGTTCTTC. Translating it yields CASSLPGLGTGEQFF.

This clonotype has at least ten counts. The chain joins TRBV20-1 to TRBJ2-1, with 10 positions matching TRBD2. The germline CDR1 and CDR2 sequences are DFQATT and SNEGSKA (reference sequence). Trimming cost V 0 bases and J 3 bases; bases outside gene matches: 8. This CDR3 is 17 amino acids long. In DNA form, the CDR3 reads TGCAGTGCTAGAGATCCAGGGCTAGCGGGAGTCTACAATGAGCAGTTCTTC. As protein: CSARDPGLAGVYNEQFF.

In its sample, this clonotype was seen many times. The J gene is TRBJ1-6, the V gene TRBV12-3 or TRBV12-4, with 9 positions matching TRBD1. This CDR3 has 14 amino acids. V lost 6 bases to trimming and J lost 9 bases; unmatched junction nucleotides: 6. Written as DNA, the CDR3 is TGTGCCAGCAGCCGGACAGGGGAGGGTTCACCCCTCCACTTT. Its translation is CASSRTGEGSPLHF.

The sample holds many counts of this clonotype. V usage is TRBV7-8 and J usage is TRBJ2-5, with D unclear. From germline, CDR1 is SGHVS and CDR2 FQNEAQ. Trimming stripped 5 bases from V and 1 base from J, with 14 bases between. The CDR3 has 15 residues. The CDR3 is CASSSFYQTQETQYF. CDR3 nucleotide sequence: TGTGCCAGCAGCAGCTTTTACCAAACCCAAGAGACCCAGTACTTC.

This clonotype was recorded many times. This chain connects TRBV5-4 to TRBJ2-1, with a tentative D call TRBD2 (7 bases). The V gene's germline CDR1 is SGHNT and CDR2 YYREEE (reference sequence). Trimming pared 6 bases from V and 8 bases from J, leaving 18 bases between. The CDR3 has 14 residues. In DNA, the CDR3 is TGTGCCAGCACCACGGGGAGGGGGAAGGATGAGCAGTTCTTC. Residues: CASTTGRGKDEQFF. The full variable domain, with the rest looked up from reference TRBV5-4 and TRBJ2-1, is ETGVTQSPTHLIKTRGQQVTLRCSSQSGHNTVSWYQQALGQGPQFIFQYYREEENGRGNFPPRFSGLQFPNYSSELNVNALELDDSALYLCASTTGRGKDEQFFGPGTRLTVL.

This clonotype was detected a few times. The chain joins TRBV18 to TRBJ1-1; weak D call: TRBD1 (6 bases). Trimming left V 6 bases short and J 1 base short, with 12 bases between. Germline loops: CDR1 KGHSH, CDR2 LQKENI. The CDR3 contains 14 residues. Written as DNA, the CDR3 is TGTGCCAGCTCTCCCATGGGACAGAACACTGAAGCTTTCTTT. Its protein is CASSPMGQNTEAFF.

Turning to this clonotype: A much more abundant neighbour one base away suggests this may be a read error. This rearrangement joins TRBV11-2 to TRBJ2-1; D might be TRBD1 (5 bases). Germline V CDR1 and CDR2: SGHAT, FQNNGV. V was trimmed by 5 bases and J by 5 bases, leaving 13 bases between them. The CDR3 consists of 14 residues. CDR3 in DNA: TGTGCCAGCAGCCTCCTCGTCAGGGACAATGAGCAGTTCTTC. Protein product: CASSLLVRDNEQFF.

This clonotype was counted a few times. The chain is built from TRBV11-3 and TRBJ2-1, with D hard to call. Trimming took off 6 bases at V and 8 bases at J, with 11 bases between the two ends. The V gene's germline CDR1 is SGHNT and CDR2 YENEEA. The CDR3 consists of 12 residues. CDR3 sequence: CASSHVADEQFF. The CDR3 coding sequence is TGTGCCAGCAGTCACGTGGCGGATGAGCAGTTCTTC.

This clonotype was seen ten or more times. The chain combines TRBV7-9 with TRBJ2-2; no clear D gene. CDR3 length: 15 amino acids. The germline V gene encodes CDR1 SEHNR and CDR2 FQNEAQ (reference sequence). Trimming took 5 bases from V and 6 from J, leaving 16 bases between them. CDR3 loop: CASSDEAFEPGELFF. CDR3 DNA sequence: TGTGCCAGCAGCGACGAAGCATTTGAACCCGGGGAGCTGTTTTTT.

V is TRBV19 and J is TRBJ2-1, with a tentative D call TRBD2 (6 bases). CDR1 and CDR2 from the germline V gene are LNHDA and SQIVND (reference sequence). V lost 0 bases and J 6 bases, leaving 12 bases between the germline ends. The length of the CDR3 is 15 residues. The CDR3 bases are TGTGCCAGTAGTATAGAGGTGCTAGCGATCAATGAGCAGTTCTTC. This sequence encodes CASSIEVLAINEQFF.

The V and J genes are TRBV5-1 and TRBJ2-3, with D perhaps matching TRBD1 (6 bases). CDR1 SGHRS and CDR2 YFSETQ come from the germline V gene. The CDR3 totals 16 residues. V was clipped by 2 bases and J by 6 bases, with 19 bases between them. For the CDR3, the DNA is TGCGCCAGCAGCTTACGGACAGAGGGTGAGGGCGATACGCAGTATTTT. It yields the protein CASSLRTEGEGDTQYF.

At least ten counts were recorded for this clonotype. The genes are TRBV7-9 and TRBJ1-2, with D maybe TRBD1 (6 bases). The V end was cut by 5 bases, the J end by 3 bases, with 13 bases between. The CDR3 runs to 14 residues. The germline CDR1 and CDR2 sequences are SEHNR and FQNEAQ (reference sequence). CDR3 amino acids: CASSGIQGHYGYTF. The CDR3 bases are TGTGCCAGCAGCGGAATACAGGGCCACTATGGCTACACCTTC.

This clonotype has at least ten counts. The chain couples TRBV7-9 to TRBJ2-7, with D perhaps assigned TRBD1 or TRBD2 (5 bases each). Germline V CDR1 and CDR2: SEHNR, FQNEAQ (reference sequence). CDR3 length equals 16 residues. V gave up 2 bases and J gave up 0 bases, with 14 bases separating them. The CDR3 coding sequence is TGTGCCAGCAGCTTAACCCCGGGACCGAACTCCTACGAGCAGTACTTC. Protein: CASSLTPGPNSYEQYF. The complete variable domain, with remaining parts taken from reference TRBV7-9 and TRBJ2-7, reads DTGVSQNPRHKITKRGQNVTFRCDPISEHNRLYWYRQTLGQGPEFLTYFQNEAQLEKSRLLSDRFSAERPKGSFSTLEIQRTEQGDSAMYLCASSLTPGPNSYEQYFGPGTRLTVT.

This clonotype was seen repeatedly, ten times or more. The chain combines TRBV7-2 with TRBJ1-3, with D tentatively TRBD1 (6 bases). Trimming removed 8 bases at V and 0 bases at J, with 8 bases between. This CDR3 spans 13 amino acids. The germline gives CDR1 SGHTA, CDR2 FQGNSA. The CDR3 reads CASLDSSGNTIYF. DNA for the CDR3: TGTGCCAGCTTGGACAGCTCTGGAAACACCATATATTTT. The whole variable domain, remainder taken from reference TRBV7-2 and TRBJ1-3, is GAGVSQSPSNKVTEKGKDVELRCDPISGHTALYWYRQSLGQGLEFLIYFQGNSAPDKSGLPSDRFSAERTGGSVSTLTIQRTQQEDSAVYLCASLDSSGNTIYFGEGSWLTVV.

This clonotype was picked up a small number of times. V usage is TRBV14 and J usage is TRBJ2-1; the match to TRBD2 covers 7 bases. V lost 4 bases and J lost 8; bases outside the gene matches: 11. Germline-derived CDR1 and CDR2 are SGHDN and FVKESK. This CDR3 has 15 amino acids. The chain's CDR3 is CASSRTVAGRDEQFF. CDR3 bases: TGTGCCAGCAGCCGAACCGTAGCGGGTAGGGATGAGCAGTTCTTC.

Details on this clonotype: A much larger clone differs by one base, so this may be a read error. The V gene is TRBV7-6, the J gene TRBJ2-3; TRBD2 is a possible D gene (8 bases). There are 17 residues in the CDR3. Germline-derived CDR1 and CDR2 are SGHVS and FNYEAQ. The V end lost 10 bases, the J end lost 2 bases, and 25 bases lay between the germline ends. The CDR3 coding sequence is TGTGCCATCAGAACCAGGGGGGCGGGAGGCCCCACAGATACGCAGTATTTT. Translating gives CAIRTRGAGGPTDTQYF.

Ten or more counts support this clonotype. CDR3 sequence (DNA): TGTGCCAGCAGGGGGACTAGCGGGAGACGGGAGCAGTTCTTC. Translation gives CASRGTSGRREQFF. V gene TRBV12-3 or TRBV12-4 combines with J gene TRBJ2-1; 14 bases agree with TRBD2. V trimming: 6 bases; J trimming: 10 bases; junction bases outside the gene matches: 5. CDR3 length: 14 residues.

In its sample, this clonotype was seen a few times. The J gene is TRBJ2-2, the V gene TRBV10-2; no reliable D call. This CDR3 has 17 amino acids. Germline CDR1 and CDR2: WSHSY and SAAADI. V was clipped by 2 bases and J by 2 bases, with 15 bases between them. CDR3: CASSENLIPLNTGELFF. Here the CDR3 DNA reads TGCGCCAGCAGTGAGAACTTGATACCTTTAAACACCGGGGAGCTGTTTTTT.

This clonotype has just a few counts. The rearrangement joins TRBV5-1 to TRBJ2-2; no clear D. Trimming removed 3 bases at V and 4 bases at J, with 10 bases between. Looked up from germline, CDR1 is SGHRS and CDR2 is YFSETQ. The CDR3 has 14 residues. CDR3 coding DNA: TGCGCCAGCAGCTCGTACAGTGTCACCGGGGAGCTGTTTTTT. It translates to CASSSYSVTGELFF.

This sequence joins TRBV18 and TRBJ1-5; perhaps TRBD1 as D (5 bases). The germline V gene has CDR1 KGHSH and CDR2 LQKENI. The CDR3 runs to 16 residues. Trimming pared 2 bases from V and 1 base from J, leaving 12 bases between. CDR3 in amino acids: CASSPGGEGSNQPQHF. The CDR3 coding sequence is TGTGCCAGCTCACCAGGGGGAGAGGGAAGCAATCAGCCCCAGCATTTT.

The rearrangement links TRBV27 to TRBJ2-7; 10 bases match TRBD2. V gave up 4 bases and J gave up 2 bases; unmatched junction bases: 11. The CDR3 has 17 residues. The germline V gene encodes CDR1 MNHEY and CDR2 SMNVEV (reference sequence). CDR3 nucleotides: TGTGCCAGCAGTTGGGCTAGCGGGGGCCCTCTTGCCTACGAGCAGTACTTC. This encodes CASSWASGGPLAYEQYF.

This clonotype was counted between two and nine times. The V gene is TRBV6-5, the J gene TRBJ2-7; a possible D gene is TRBD2 (6 bases). The V gene lost 5 bases and the J gene lost 0 bases, with 11 bases spanning the gap. Germline CDR1 and CDR2: MNHEY and SVGAGI. The CDR3 loop spans 14 amino acids. CDR3 in amino acids: CASSGTVSSYEQYF. CDR3 sequence (DNA): TGTGCCAGCAGTGGGACTGTTAGCTCCTACGAGCAGTACTTC.